A selection of T cell receptor beta chains follows, all from one sample in a study of early stage breast cancer tumors. TCRdb's copy holds only in-frame clones and misses some; the assay was immunoSEQ multiplex PCR. Of tens of thousands of clones detected, more than 60% appear once; the ten largest clones hold 3.5%. Material for sequencing was blood. These receptors originate from a person in their 60s with breast cancer. The CDR3 runs from the conserved cysteine through the conserved F or W. D genes are given only for firm matches. Clone size is not always given. Where it is, it says once, few, many or a class for expanded clones.

>NA|NA|TRBV5-1|TRBJ2-7
CASSLGDTPGDYEQYF
TGCGCCAGCAGCTTGGGGGACACTCCTGGGGACTACGAGCAGTACTTC
>NA|NA|TRBV9|TRBJ1-1
CASSYTAENTEAFF
TGTGCCAGCAGCTATACCGCCGAGAACACTGAAGCTTTCTTT
>NA|once|TRBV18|TRBJ1-2
CASSPEVDYGYTF
TGTGCCAGCTCACCCGAGGTGGACTATGGCTACACCTTC
>TRBD1|NA|TRBV4-3|TRBJ1-4
CASSQTGQGSDEKLFF
TGCGCCAGCAGCCAAACGGGACAGGGAAGTGATGAAAAACTGTTTTTT
>NA|NA|TRBV10-3|TRBJ1-2
CAISALLSGYTF
TGTGCCATCAGTGCCCTTTTAAGTGGCTACACCTTC
>NA|NA|TRBV6-1|TRBJ2-3
CASEGTRTDTQYF
TGTGCCAGCGAGGGCACGCGCACAGATACGCAGTATTTT
>TRBD1|NA|TRBV7-2|TRBJ2-5
CASSLAIGQGQETQYF
TGTGCCAGCAGCTTGGCAATAGGACAGGGTCAAGAGACCCAGTACTTC
>TRBD1|NA|TRBV9|TRBJ2-7
CASSKQWGQGYEQYF
TGTGCCAGCAGCAAACAGTGGGGACAGGGCTACGAGCAGTACTTC
>TRBD1|few|TRBV28|TRBJ1-2
CASSFPARGEGYTF
TGTGCCAGCAGTTTCCCGGCCAGGGGGGAAGGCTACACCTTC
>NA|NA|TRBV4-1|TRBJ2-7
CASSQVTGRRYEQYF
TGCGCCAGCAGCCAAGTTACAGGGAGAAGATACGAGCAGTACTTC
>NA|NA|TRBV7-9|TRBJ2-7
CASSLAQDYEQYF
TGTGCCAGCAGCTTAGCGCAGGACTACGAGCAGTACTTC
>TRBD2|NA|TRBV19|TRBJ2-7
CASSIGTSGEYEQYF
TGTGCCAGTAGTATAGGGACTAGCGGAGAGTACGAGCAGTACTTC
>NA|NA|TRBV5-1|TRBJ2-7
CASSKNGGQYF
TGCGCCAGCAGCAAGAACGGTGGGCAGTACTTC
>NA|NA|TRBV14|TRBJ2-2
CASSQDLATGELFF
TGTGCCAGCAGCCAAGATCTTGCAACCGGGGAGCTGTTTTTT
>TRBD2|once|TRBV7-3|TRBJ2-7
CASSLGLAGGYEQYF
TGTGCCAGCAGCTTGGGACTAGCGGGAGGTTACGAGCAGTACTTC
>NA|NA|TRBV30|TRBJ1-2
CAWRGGASQGYTF
TGTGCCTGGAGGGGGGGGGCCTCGCAGGGCTACACCTTC
>NA|NA|TRBV2|TRBJ2-5
CASSEAQGQETQYF
TGTGCCAGCAGTGAAGCGCAGGGCCAAGAGACCCAGTACTTC
>NA|NA|TRBV6-1|TRBJ1-1
CASSQGQKNTEAFF
TGTGCCAGCAGCCAGGGACAAAAGAACACTGAAGCTTTCTTT
>NA|few|TRBV5-1|TRBJ1-1
CASRQSGTEAFF
TGCGCCAGCAGACAGAGCGGGACTGAAGCTTTCTTT
>NA|NA|TRBV7-2|TRBJ2-3
CASSLGQNTQYF
TGTGCCAGCAGCTTAGGACAGAATACGCAGTATTTT
>TRBD1|few|TRBV19|TRBJ2-7
CASSTGTGAYEQYF
TGTGCCAGTTCAACCGGGACAGGGGCCTACGAGCAGTACTTC
>NA|NA|TRBV7-2|TRBJ2-2
CASSLFSPNTGELFF
TGTGCCAGCAGCTTATTCAGTCCGAACACCGGGGAGCTGTTTTTT
>NA|NA|TRBV7-3|TRBJ2-3
CASSLTSRGTDTQYF
TGTGCCAGCAGCTTGACTAGTCGGGGCACAGATACGCAGTATTTT
>NA|NA|TRBV5-5|TRBJ1-2
CASSAPTGYGYTF
TGTGCCAGCAGCGCCCCCACAGGCTATGGCTACACCTTC
>NA|NA|TRBV6-8|TRBJ2-5
CARGPGIPETQYF
TGTGCCAGAGGTCCGGGGATTCCGGAGACCCAGTACTTC
>NA|NA|TRBV5-1|TRBJ2-7
CASSLAQGGHEQYF
TGCGCCAGCAGCTTGGCCCAGGGGGGGCACGAGCAGTACTTC
>NA|NA|TRBV14|TRBJ1-5
CASSQVGSNQPQHF
TGTGCCAGCAGCCAAGTAGGAAGCAATCAGCCCCAGCATTTT
>NA|once|TRBV7-8|TRBJ2-3
CASSLLTTSDTQYF
TGTGCCAGCAGCTTGTTGACCACATCAGATACGCAGTATTTT
>TRBD2|NA|TRBV5-1|TRBJ2-3
CASSYGTSELYTDTQYF
TGCGCCAGCAGCTACGGGACTAGCGAGTTGTACACAGATACGCAGTATTTT
>NA|NA|TRBV11-3|TRBJ1-1
CASSYRSNTEAFF
TGTGCCAGCAGCTACCGATCGAACACTGAAGCTTTCTTT
>NA|NA|TRBV5-1|TRBJ1-2
CASSWTGQDVPTYGYTF
TGCGCCAGCAGCTGGACTGGGCAGGATGTACCTACCTATGGCTACACCTTC
>NA|NA|TRBV5-1|TRBJ2-2
CASSLGLAINTGELFF
TGCGCCAGCAGCTTGGGGCTAGCGATAAACACCGGGGAGCTGTTTTTT
>TRBD2|NA|TRBV5-1|TRBJ2-7
CASSSPGRANEQYF
TGCGCCAGCAGCTCCCCGGGGAGGGCAAACGAGCAGTACTTC
>NA|NA|TRBV27|TRBJ2-1
CASSLGGPYNEQFF
TGTGCCAGCAGTTTGGGGGGGCCCTACAATGAGCAGTTCTTC